This T cell receptor (beta chain) was sequenced in a study of shared clonotypes between healthy human individuals (dated by TCRdb to 2020 to 2022). About the full investigation: Three men and a couple of women, aged 18 to 49 years, made up the cohort. To estimate repertoire size and how much clonotype sharing occurs between individuals, the study deeply sequenced the blood TCR repertoires of roughly 5 healthy adults. To increase sequencing depth and limit assay-specific biases, different laboratories used diverse techniques to prepare libraries and sequence TCR repertoires. Each donor's leukapheresis produced roughly between roughly 0.85 and 9 billion PBMCs.

Using the deep immunoSEQ assay, multiplex PCR amplified TCR CDR3 regions from genomic DNA. Extracted genomic DNA from each cell subset was spread evenly across all wells of several immunoSEQ 96-well plates, with each plate serving as a replicate. For unsorted PBMC, around 0.3 ug genomic DNA, equal to roughly 32,000 T cell genomes, was loaded into each replicate PCR. Unsorted PBMC genomic DNA was sequenced across ten immunoSEQ deep assay plates. The purified libraries were quantified using a Qubit 3.0 fluorometer, sized with a Bioanalyzer 2100, and then quantified again using the KAPA Library Quantification kit. A separate single-read 150-cycle Illumina NextSeq 550 flow cell was used to sequence each immunoSEQ 96-well plate. In the paper's pipeline: Because the immunoSEQ output held only junctional sequences and lacked quality scores, the filtering could not match the filtering applied to full-length reads. Sequences were annotated with PyIR, a Python wrapper for IgBLAST v1.9, using IMGT germline references to assign V/J genes and CDR3. Reads with weak V/J assignments (E-value above 1e-6), missing CDR3, stop codons, out-of-frame junctions, or ambiguous translated residues were removed. V3J clonotypes were defined by identical inferred V gene, J gene, and CDR3 amino acid sequence. The percentage overlap between two repertoires was calculated by dividing the number of shared unique clonotypes by the size of the smaller repertoire. Repertoire richness was assessed with RTK rarefaction, the Chao1 estimator, and Recon v2.1 estimates of unobserved clonotypes. The immuneACCESS repertoire file appears here via TCRdb, limited to in-frame rearrangements. These files lack a portion of the clones; in checked studies, under half of the deficit traces to unresolved V genes, and the cause of the others is not known. The DNA gave D and trimming, while V, J and clone size come from that table. The table for this sample lists around 510,000 clones; 70% to 80% of them were counted only once. The ten largest clonotypes hold 12% of the sample.

The donors were healthy, HIV-negative adults with no recently reported acute infections or vaccinations. Only Caucasian adults living in Nashville, Tennessee, USA were represented among the donors. For unsorted samples, some 87 million PBMCs were counted, and genomic DNA was extracted using the QIAamp DNA Blood Mini kit. Blood was obtained by leukapheresis, after which PBMCs were separated by Ficoll-Histopaque density gradient centrifugation and cryopreserved in liquid nitrogen vapor phase. Concerning this clone itself: Its antigen is unknown. The input lacks base qualities; no much larger clone sits a single base away.

The full study reports these points: Sampling was restricted to blood, and TCR repertoires in tissues likely differ from the TCR repertoires found in blood. Because the study included a small number of donors, the genetic and exposure-history diversity represented was limited. Pairwise subsampling led to the expectation that sequencing depth would affect the degree of clonotype sharing among donors.

The germline V gene (reference sequence) supplies CDR1 LNHDA and CDR2 SQIVND. V gives up 7 bases and J gives up 1 base, and the segment between their germline ends measures 10 bases. From the cysteine up to the phenylalanine, the CDR3 has a length of 13 residues. The entry retains the CDR3 DNA only, 39 bases that are in frame from base 1. This clonotype was sampled from a woman in her forties in good health. Some clones in this sample may be carry-over from other donors' samples. The sequence joins TRBV19 to TRBJ1-1, with no D gene named confidently. The sequenced sample consisted of PBMCs. The nucleotide sequence reads TGTGCCAGTACCCCCGCGACGAACACTGAAGCTTTCTTT. Its protein is CASTPATNTEAFF.